The present T cell receptor beta chain was sequenced within a study of blood T cells in healthy people across ages. Trimming cost V 0 bases and J 3 bases; bases outside gene matches: 4. The CDR3 is 17 residues long. Germline assignment: CDR1 SGDLS and CDR2 YYNGEE. A second PCR, run for roughly 7 to 11 cycles, used a sample-barcoded 5' primer plus a J-beta primer mix. MiXCR, applied by TCRdb to the 5' RACE reads, yields one record per CDR3 protein. The sample lists about 1.6 million distinct CDR3 sequences, roughly 32% occurring once. The clonotype originates from a woman in her 30s in good health. The material sequenced was blood. The chain carries TRBV9 and TRBJ2-1; 12 positions agree with TRBD2. Here the CDR3 DNA reads TGTGCCAGCAGCGTAGCCGGACTAGCGGGGATCTACAATGAGCAGTTCTTC. It codes for CASSVAGLAGIYNEQFF.